This T cell receptor beta chain derives from a study of blood T cells in healthy people across ages. Study results and caveats: Age advanced and TCR beta diversity per million T cells fell, roughly linearly.

Trimming took 6 bases from V and 9 from J; bases not matched to a gene: 9. The CDR3 loop spans 13 amino acids. Germline V CDR1 and CDR2: SEHNR, FQNEAQ (reference sequence). Primers used in a second PCR of about 6 to 11 cycles were a sample-barcoded 5' primer and a J-beta primer mix. One entry per CDR3 protein results from TCRdb running MiXCR on the 5' RACE reads. In the table there are some 640,000 distinct CDR3 sequences, approximately 49% of which are singletons. This clonotype was observed once. As yet, its antigen is unknown. The rearrangement joins TRBV7-9 to TRBJ2-7, with 9 positions matching TRBD1. The sequenced sample was blood. This receptor was obtained from a woman aged 60-70 years in good health. The CDR3 spells CASSSTGGAVQYF. For the CDR3, the DNA is TGTGCCAGCAGTTCCACAGGGGGCGCAGTGCAGTACTTC.